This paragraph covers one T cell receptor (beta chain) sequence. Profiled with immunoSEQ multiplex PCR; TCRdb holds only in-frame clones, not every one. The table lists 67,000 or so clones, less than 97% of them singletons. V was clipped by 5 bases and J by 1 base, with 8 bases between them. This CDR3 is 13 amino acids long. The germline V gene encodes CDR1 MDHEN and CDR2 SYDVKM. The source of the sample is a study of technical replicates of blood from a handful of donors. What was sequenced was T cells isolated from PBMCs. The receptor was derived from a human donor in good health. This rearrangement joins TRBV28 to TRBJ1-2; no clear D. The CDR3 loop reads CASSPPDNYGYTF. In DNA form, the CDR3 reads TGTGCCAGCAGTCCCCCAGATAACTATGGCTACACCTTC.